This TCR beta chain appears in the sequencing data of a study of blood T cell repertoires in COVID-19. Looked up from germline, CDR1 is SNHLY and CDR2 is FYNNEI. The CDR3 has 19 amino acids. V was cut by 5 bases and J by 3 bases, with 23 bases left in between. The assay was immunoSEQ multiplex PCR, and TCRdb's table has in-frame clones only and misses some. The sample comprises roughly 180,000 clones, roughly 77% of which are singletons, and 12% rests with the top ten. The chain has TRBV2 and TRBJ2-6; TRBD1 is a possible D gene (6 bases). Material for sequencing was peripheral blood. The receptor comes from a woman of 80 years or more with COVID-19, enrolled during active disease. The CDR3 nucleotides read TGTGCCAGCAGTTTAAGGAGGCCAGGGGCGGCGGGTGGGGCCAACGTCCTGACTTTC. Amino acid sequence: CASSLRRPGAAGGANVLTF.